The 15 T cell receptor beta chains below were found in one sample sequenced in a study of post-analysis software for immune sequencing data. Study-wide results and limits: When patients were compared with controls, four or five TRBV segments were more frequent, TRBV5-6, TRBV5-1 and TRBV20-1 among them.

Their specific antigens are unknown. Unique molecular identifiers tagged the TCR beta cDNA libraries. TCRdb reanalysed the PCR reads using MiXCR and keeps one entry per CDR3 protein. The profile shows roughly 400,000 distinct CDR3 sequences, less than 40% of them singletons. The source material was blood. Receptor source: a girl aged 2 to 10 with multiple sclerosis.

In its sample, this clonotype was seen a few times. The rearrangement uses TRBV2 and TRBJ2-1; 7 bases line up with TRBD1. Per germline, CDR1 SNHLY and CDR2 FYNNEI. This CDR3 contains 14 residues. The ends lost 6 bases at V and 8 bases at J; junction bases unmatched: 10. CDR3 residues: CASRKTGIYDEQFF. CDR3 DNA: TGTGCCAGCAGGAAGACAGGGATTTACGATGAGCAGTTCTTC.

This chain connects TRBV20-1 to TRBJ2-7, with 10 bases lining up with TRBD1. The germline gives CDR1 DFQATT, CDR2 SNEGSKA (reference sequence). The CDR3 length is 11 residues. Trimming cost V 5 bases and J 6 bases; bases outside gene matches: 1. CDR3 bases: TGCAGTGCTGACAGGGGGCGCGAGCAGTACTTC. Its translation: CSADRGREQYF.

The chain couples TRBV10-3 to TRBJ1-2, with 7 bases identical to TRBD1. V gave up 0 bases and J gave up 9 bases; unmatched junction bases: 10. The germline CDR1 and CDR2 sequences are ENHRY and SYGVKD. The CDR3 is 15 amino acids. The CDR3 sequence: CAISESQLTGDRYTF. CDR3 DNA sequence: TGTGCCATCAGTGAGTCTCAATTAACAGGGGATCGCTACACCTTC.

For this clonotype: An end of the junction does not agree with germline; a read error may underlie this. The chain has TRBV6-2 or TRBV6-3 and TRBJ2-3; no definite D call. This CDR3 is 17 amino acids long. Germline CDR1 MNHEY, CDR2 SVGEGT. CDR3 amino acids: CASSYSTSTGLTDTQYF. CDR3 nucleotide sequence: TGTGCCAGCAGTTACTCGACATCGACGGGCCTCACAGACACGCAGTATTTT.

The chain has TRBV14 and TRBJ2-4, with unresolved D. The closer fit of TRBJ2-7 to the DNA end suggests the J call may be wrong. Germline lookup yields CDR1 SGHDN and CDR2 FVKESK. The CDR3 has 15 residues. CDR3 coding DNA: TGTGCCAGCAGCCAAGATCATCACCGGACCTACGAGCAGTACTTC. This sequence encodes CASSQDHHRTYEQYF.

This clonotype was seen a few times. V gene TRBV6-5 combines with J gene TRBJ2-5, with 11 bases lining up with TRBD2. This CDR3 comprises 15 residues. Germline lookup yields CDR1 MNHEY and CDR2 SVGAGI. The V gene end was trimmed by 7 bases and the J gene end by 1 base; junction bases not matched to a gene: 5. CDR3 sequence reads: CASNLAGGLQETQYF. DNA for the CDR3: TGTGCCAGCAACCTAGCGGGGGGCCTCCAAGAGACCCAGTACTTC.

In its sample, this clonotype was seen a few times. This rearrangement joins TRBV10-3 to TRBJ2-7; 8 nucleotides line up with TRBD1. V shed 2 bases and J 2 bases; nucleotides not matched to a gene: 8. Germline V gene data show CDR1 as ENHRY and CDR2 as SYGVKD. CDR3 length: 16 residues. The CDR3 spells CAISETPGQVTYEQYF. CDR3 nucleotides: TGTGCCATCAGTGAGACCCCGGGACAGGTCACCTACGAGCAGTACTTC.

The sample holds a few counts of this clonotype. The rearrangement uses TRBV5-6 and TRBJ2-7; 9 bases agree with TRBD1. The germline V gene encodes CDR1 SGHDT and CDR2 YYEEEE. CDR3 length equals 15 residues. Germline trimming cut 1 base from V and 5 bases from J; bases unmatched to any gene: 7. CDR3 residues: CASSLQGQGSNEQYF. In nucleotides, the CDR3 is TGTGCCAGCAGCTTGCAGGGACAGGGTTCCAACGAGCAGTACTTC.

V is TRBV29-1 and J is TRBJ2-7, with TRBD2 matching 11 bases. Looked up from germline, CDR1 is SQVTM and CDR2 is ANQGSEA. The CDR3 is 12 amino acids. V lost 7 bases, J lost 7 bases, and 6 bases stayed unmatched. CDR3 sequence reads: CSAELAGAEQYF. CDR3 DNA sequence: TGCAGCGCAGAACTAGCGGGAGCTGAGCAGTACTTC.

The chain recombines TRBV7-9 with TRBJ1-2; TRBD1 matches at 9 bases. From germline, CDR1 is SEHNR and CDR2 FQNEAQ (reference sequence). Trimming cost V 4 bases and J 4 bases; bases outside gene matches: 4. This CDR3 is 14 amino acids long. The CDR3 is CASSSRDRVYGYTF. In DNA, the CDR3 is TGTGCCAGCAGCTCCCGGGACAGGGTCTATGGCTACACCTTC.

The gene calls are TRBV6-2 or TRBV6-3 and TRBJ2-4; TRBD1 is a possible D gene (5 bases). The DNA end is more similar to TRBJ2-7, so the J call may be wrong. CDR3 length: 12 residues. Germline V gives CDR1 MNHEY, CDR2 SVGEGT. The CDR3 DNA follows: TGTGCCAGCAGTTACGGACAACTCGAGCAGTACTTC. Amino acids: CASSYGQLEQYF.

The rearrangement links TRBV15 to TRBJ1-5, with unresolved D. Per germline, CDR1 LNHNV and CDR2 YYDKDF (reference sequence). There are 15 residues in the CDR3. V was trimmed by 8 bases and J by 0 bases, leaving 14 bases between them. Here the CDR3 DNA reads TGTGCCACCCAGGACGGACTTTATAGCAATCAGCCCCAGCATTTT. It translates to CATQDGLYSNQPQHF.

J is TRBJ2-7 and V is TRBV6-6; D may be TRBD2 (6 bases). Germline assignment: CDR1 MNHNY and CDR2 SVGAGI (reference sequence). The germline V and J ends were trimmed by 4 bases and 6 bases, with 16 bases remaining between them. The CDR3 runs to 14 residues. In nucleotides, the CDR3 is TGTGCCAGCAGTTGGGACGGGGGAAGGTCCGAGCAGTACTTC. This translates into CASSWDGGRSEQYF.

A few counts support this clonotype. The J gene is TRBJ2-4, the V gene TRBV28, with D tentatively TRBD2 (5 bases). The DNA matches TRBJ2-7 better at its end, which makes the J call doubtful. Germline values: CDR1 MDHEN, CDR2 SYDVKM. This CDR3 region has 11 residues. The CDR3 DNA reads TGTGCCAGCAGTTTGGGGAGCGAGCAGTACTTC. Translation gives CASSLGSEQYF.

About this clonotype itself: A much larger clonotype is one base distant, so this may be a read error. The chain joins TRBV5-6 to TRBJ2-5; 7 positions agree with TRBD2. V lost 7 bases, J lost 5 bases, and 8 bases stayed unmatched. Per the germline V gene, CDR1 is SGHDT and CDR2 is YYEEEE. CDR3 length equals 13 residues. Here the CDR3 reads CASGPIGGETQYF. For the CDR3, the DNA is TGTGCCAGCGGCCCCATCGGGGGGGAGACCCAGTACTTC.